This T cell receptor (beta chain) emerged from a study of radiotherapy plus CTLA-4 blockade in lung cancer. Germline V gene sequence: CDR1 SGHAT, CDR2 FQNNGV. Germline trimming cut 5 bases from V and 3 bases from J; bases unmatched to any gene: 5. This CDR3 comprises 14 residues. Clones were read by immunoSEQ multiplex PCR, and TCRdb kept only the in-frame ones, dropping some. The sample has some 110,000 clones; approximately 81% are singletons. The source is a human donor with non-small cell lung cancer that progressed on radiotherapy plus ipilimumab. Some clones in this sample may be carry-over from other donors' samples. The sequences come from peripheral blood, collected from a patient treated with radiotherapy plus ipilimumab. V usage is TRBV11-2 and J usage is TRBJ2-3; 7 nucleotides line up with TRBD2. CDR3 region: CASSRGLVTDTQYF. The CDR3, as DNA: TGTGCCAGCAGCCGCGGACTAGTGACAGATACGCAGTATTTT.